The rows below give T cell receptor beta chains drawn from one sample of a study of T cells after yellow fever vaccination. Each CDR3 protein is one row after TCRdb ran MiXCR on the 5' RACE reads. The repertoire has under 200,000 distinct CDR3 sequences, around 7% of them found once; the top ten carry 2.5%. The sequencing used CD4+ T cells sorted from PBMCs, collected about 5 days after the first yellow fever vaccination. Source of these receptors: a man aged 18 to 30 who received the YFV17D yellow fever vaccine. Both conserved end residues are part of each CDR3. Each record gives: V gene, J gene, D gene, clone size, CDR3 protein, CDR3 DNA. D genes are given only for firm matches. Size is omitted from some rows. Given values are once, few, many or a class for expanded clones.

TRBV24-1,TRBJ2-3,TRBD1,.,CATSDGDSGPDTQYF,TGTGCCACCAGTGATGGGGACAGCGGCCCAGATACGCAGTATTTT
TRBV20-1,TRBJ1-2,TRBD1,many,CSAPSPTGVYGYTF,TGCAGTGCCCCATCCCCGACAGGGGTCTATGGCTACACCTTC
TRBV6-2/TRBV6-3,TRBJ2-7,.,many,CASTPTGRYEQYF,TGTGCCAGCACCCCGACAGGGAGGTACGAGCAGTACTTC
TRBV7-2,TRBJ1-2,TRBD1,many,CASSLQQGNYGYTF,TGTGCCAGCAGCTTACAACAGGGGAACTATGGCTACACCTTC
TRBV12-3/TRBV12-4,TRBJ1-2,.,many,CASKRTTSYGYTF,TGTGCCAGCAAACGAACGACTAGTTATGGCTACACCTTC
TRBV12-3/TRBV12-4,TRBJ2-1,TRBD2,many,CASSPPRRGFRNEQFF,TGTGCCAGCAGTCCCCCCCGGCGGGGGTTCAGGAATGAGCAGTTCTTC
TRBV4-3,TRBJ1-5,.,.,CASSQEVAGSQPQHF,TGCGCCAGCAGCCAAGAAGTCGCAGGGTCTCAGCCCCAGCATTTT
TRBV7-8,TRBJ1-6,.,few,CASSPPGVNSPLHF,TGTGCCAGCAGCCCCCCAGGGGTTAATTCACCCCTCCACTTT
TRBV18,TRBJ1-4,.,.,CASSPRVGPGATNEKLFF,TGTGCCAGCTCACCACGGGTCGGGCCAGGGGCAACTAATGAAAAACTGTTTTTT
TRBV7-9,TRBJ1-6,.,few,CASSPRGSTDSPLHF,TGTGCCAGCAGCCCCCGGGGTTCAACCGATTCACCCCTCCACTTT
TRBV12-2,TRBJ1-5,.,.,CASRLGGREDSNQPQHF,TGTGCAAGTCGCTTAGGAGGCCGGGAAGATAGCAATCAGCCCCAGCATTTT
TRBV6-5,TRBJ2-1,.,few,CASSYSKGFLNEQFF,TGTGCCAGCAGTTACTCAAAGGGATTTCTCAATGAGCAGTTCTTC
TRBV2,TRBJ2-6,TRBD1,many,CASSSPGQGNSGANVLTF,TGTGCCAGCAGTTCTCCGGGACAGGGAAACTCTGGGGCCAACGTCCTGACTTTC
TRBV12-5,TRBJ1-2,.,many,CASAPPTTGYGYTF,TGTGCTAGTGCTCCCCCAACGACAGGCTATGGCTACACCTTC
TRBV19,TRBJ2-3,.,.,CASRQMTSTDTQYF,TGTGCCAGTAGGCAGATGACTAGCACAGATACGCAGTATTTT
TRBV9,TRBJ2-1,.,few,CASSVGLARALTYNEQFF,TGTGCCAGCAGCGTTGGGCTAGCTCGGGCTCTGACCTACAATGAGCAGTTCTTC
TRBV20-1,TRBJ1-6,.,.,CSARETWTAYGDSPLHF,TGCAGTGCTAGAGAGACCTGGACAGCCTATGGAGATTCACCCCTCCACTTT
TRBV5-6,TRBJ2-5,.,few,CASSTGTWEETQYF,TGTGCCAGCAGCACCGGGACATGGGAAGAGACCCAGTACTTC
TRBV6-5,TRBJ2-1,TRBD2,few,CASSYSGGVVSEQFF,TGTGCCAGCAGTTACTCTGGGGGGGTAGTCAGTGAGCAGTTCTTC
TRBV6-1,TRBJ1-6,.,.,CASSREARWSPLHF,TGTGCCAGCAGTCGAGAGGCCCGCTGGTCACCCCTCCACTTT
TRBV5-1,TRBJ2-3,.,many,CASTITTGADTQYF,TGCGCCAGCACCATTACGACGGGGGCAGATACGCAGTATTTT
TRBV4-2,TRBJ1-6,.,many,CASSQEGGPYSPLHF,TGTGCCAGCAGCCAAGAAGGTGGCCCTTATTCACCCCTCCACTTT
TRBV7-2,TRBJ1-2,.,many,CASSLPAYPLGYTF,TGTGCCAGCAGCCTCCCTGCCTATCCTCTAGGCTACACCTTC
TRBV20-1,TRBJ2-5,TRBD1,many,CSAINRGGETQYF,TGCAGTGCAATAAACAGGGGCGGCGAGACCCAGTACTTC
TRBV4-2,TRBJ2-6,TRBD2,many,CASSQVAGAYSGANVLTF,TGTGCCAGCAGCCAAGTAGCGGGGGCCTACTCTGGGGCCAACGTCCTGACTTTC
TRBV20-1,TRBJ2-3,TRBD2,few,CSAPQLAGAYGDTQYF,TGCAGTGCTCCCCAACTAGCGGGGGCGTACGGGGATACGCAGTATTTT
TRBV27,TRBJ2-3,.,.,CTSRPHQGTQYF,TGCACCAGCAGACCGCATCAGGGTACGCAGTATTTT
TRBV7-8,TRBJ1-1,.,.,CASSFREGAEAFF,TGTGCCAGCAGCTTTAGGGAGGGAGCTGAAGCTTTCTTT
TRBV10-3,TRBJ1-1,.,.,CAISDFSREAFF,TGTGCCATCAGTGATTTCTCTCGTGAAGCTTTCTTT
TRBV6-2/TRBV6-3,TRBJ1-1,.,many,CASSSDLLGKAFF,TGTGCCAGCAGCTCAGACCTTCTCGGGAAAGCTTTCTTT
TRBV27,TRBJ2-5,TRBD2,many,CASSFTSSGLPQETQYF,TGTGCCAGCAGTTTCACAAGTAGCGGGCTTCCTCAAGAGACCCAGTACTTC
TRBV28,TRBJ1-3,.,many,CASTVGNTIYF,TGTGCCAGCACTGTCGGGAACACCATATATTTT
TRBV6-5,TRBJ2-5,.,few,CASSYSSAVEETQYF,TGTGCCAGCAGTTACTCGAGCGCGGTTGAAGAGACCCAGTACTTC
TRBV20-1,TRBJ2-6,.,.,CSARDRRGSGANVLTF,TGCAGTGCTAGAGATCGGCGGGGCTCTGGGGCCAACGTCCTGACTTTC
TRBV7-2,TRBJ1-2,.,many,CASRPPSTGTYYGYTF,TGTGCCAGCAGGCCCCCGTCAACCGGGACTTACTATGGCTACACCTTC